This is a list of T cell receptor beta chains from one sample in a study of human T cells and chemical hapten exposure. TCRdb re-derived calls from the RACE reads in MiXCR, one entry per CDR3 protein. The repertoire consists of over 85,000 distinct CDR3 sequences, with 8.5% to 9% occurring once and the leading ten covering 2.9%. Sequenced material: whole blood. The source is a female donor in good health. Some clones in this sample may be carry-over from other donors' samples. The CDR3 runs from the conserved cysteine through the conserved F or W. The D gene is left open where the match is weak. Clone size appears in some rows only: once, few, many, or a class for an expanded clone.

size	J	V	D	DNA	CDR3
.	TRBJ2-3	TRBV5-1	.	TGCGCCAGCAGCTTGGTCGGAGAGCTCGATACGCAGTATTTT	CASSLVGELDTQYF
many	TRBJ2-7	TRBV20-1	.	TGCAGTGCTAGAGCTTGGCGCTTAAGCTCCTACGAGCAGTACTTC	CSARAWRLSSYEQYF
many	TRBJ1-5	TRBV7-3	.	TGTGCCAGCAGCCCCGTAGTTAAGCCCCAGCATTTT	CASSPVVKPQHF
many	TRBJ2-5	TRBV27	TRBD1	TGTGCCAGCAGTTTATACAGGGGTGTGACCCAGTACTTC	CASSLYRGVTQYF
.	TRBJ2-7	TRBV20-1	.	TGCAGTGCCTACAGTGAGGGCGAGCAGTACTTC	CSAYSEGEQYF
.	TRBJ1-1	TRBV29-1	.	TGCAGCGTTGGGGGGAGTGAAGCTTTCTTT	CSVGGSEAFF
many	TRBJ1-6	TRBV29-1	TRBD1	TGCAGCGTTGGGGACAGAAATTCACCCCTCCACTTT	CSVGDRNSPLHF
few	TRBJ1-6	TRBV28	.	TGTGCCGCAACTAGGGCCAGCTCCTATAATTCACCCCTCCACTTT	CAATRASSYNSPLHF
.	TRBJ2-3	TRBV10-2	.	TGCGCCAGCCTCGCGGGACCTAGCACAGATACGCAGTATTTT	CASLAGPSTDTQYF
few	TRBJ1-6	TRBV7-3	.	TGTGCCAGCAGCTATTTCCGGGGGAGCGGGAGTTCACCCCTCCACTTT	CASSYFRGSGSSPLHF
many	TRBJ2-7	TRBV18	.	TGTGCCAGCTCAGCAACTTGGGGCGAGCAGTACTTC	CASSATWGEQYF
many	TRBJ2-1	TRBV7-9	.	TGTGCCAGCAGCTTACTATCCGGGACTGGGTCCTACAATGAGCAGTTCTTC	CASSLLSGTGSYNEQFF
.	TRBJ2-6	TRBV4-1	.	TGCGCCAGCAGCCAAGTAAACCTCGTGGGAATTGGGGCCAACGTCCTGACTTTC	CASSQVNLVGIGANVLTF
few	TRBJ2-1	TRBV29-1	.	TGCAGCGTTGAAAAGGGGGGAGGGCGAAACAATGAGCAGTTCTTC	CSVEKGGGRNNEQFF
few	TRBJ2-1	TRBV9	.	TGTGCCAGCAGCGTCAGCGGGACAGCTGACAATGAGCAGTTCTTC	CASSVSGTADNEQFF
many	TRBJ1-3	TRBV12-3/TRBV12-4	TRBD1	TGTGCCAGCAGTTTAGCGAGGACAGGATCCGGAAACACCATATATTTT	CASSLARTGSGNTIYF
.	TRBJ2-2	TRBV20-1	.	TGCAGTGCCCGCGCCACGGACACCGGGGAGCTGTTTTTT	CSARATDTGELFF
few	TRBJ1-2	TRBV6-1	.	TGTGCCAGCAGTGAAGCAAAGAATGGTGGCTACACCTTC	CASSEAKNGGYTF
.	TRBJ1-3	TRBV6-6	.	TGTGCCAGCACCGAAGGGGACTCTGGAAACACCATATATTTT	CASTEGDSGNTIYF
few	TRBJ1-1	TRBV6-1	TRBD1	TGTGCCAGCAGGGGGACAGCTGAAGCTTTCTTT	CASRGTAEAFF
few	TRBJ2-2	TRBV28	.	TGTGCCAGCACCCCCAGGGACACCGGGGAGCTGTTTTTT	CASTPRDTGELFF
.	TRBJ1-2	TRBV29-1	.	TGCAGCGTTGAAAACAGGGCCCGAACTAACTATGGCTACACCTTC	CSVENRARTNYGYTF
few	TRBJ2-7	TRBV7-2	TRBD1	TGTGCCAGCAGCCGGACAGGCAGGTACGAGCAGTACTTC	CASSRTGRYEQYF
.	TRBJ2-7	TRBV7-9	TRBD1	TGTGCCAGTAACGCCGCAGGGGGCTACGAGCAGTACTTC	CASNAAGGYEQYF
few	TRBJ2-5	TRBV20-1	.	TGCAGTTCCTACCCGCTAGACACCCAAGAGACCCAGTACTTC	CSSYPLDTQETQYF
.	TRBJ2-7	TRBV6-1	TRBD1	TGTGCCAGCAGTGAATCAACAGGGGGTAGAACCTACGAGCAGTACTTC	CASSESTGGRTYEQYF
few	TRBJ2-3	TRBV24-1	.	TGTGCCACCAGCAGAGAGATCACAGATACGCAGTATTTT	CATSREITDTQYF
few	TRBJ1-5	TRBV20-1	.	TGCAGTGCTAGAGACAATGGACCGTTCGGGCCCCAGCATTTT	CSARDNGPFGPQHF
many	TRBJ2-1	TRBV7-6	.	TGTGCCAGCAGCTCCGGGACGGATGAGCAGTTCTTC	CASSSGTDEQFF
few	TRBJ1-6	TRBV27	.	TGTGCCAGCAGTTCGTTGGGCCTCCGTGGCGATTCACCCCTCCACTTT	CASSSLGLRGDSPLHF
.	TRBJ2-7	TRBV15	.	TGTGCCACCAGCAGAGATCGAGGGGCAGAAGAGCAGTACTTC	CATSRDRGAEEQYF
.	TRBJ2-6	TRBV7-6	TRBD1	TGTGCCAGCAGCTTTCAGGGGGCCAGCGAGTCTGGGGCCAACGTCCTGACTTTC	CASSFQGASESGANVLTF
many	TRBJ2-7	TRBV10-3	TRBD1	TGTGCCATCAGTGGGACAGGCAGCTCCTACGAGCAGTACTTC	CAISGTGSSYEQYF
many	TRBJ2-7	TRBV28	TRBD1	TGTGCCAGCAGCACAGGGGGCTACGAGCAGTACTTC	CASSTGGYEQYF
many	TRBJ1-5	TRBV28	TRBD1	TGTGCCAGCAGGTCAGACAGGGGACACAATCAGCCCCAGCATTTT	CASRSDRGHNQPQHF
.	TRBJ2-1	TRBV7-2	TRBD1	TGTGCCAGCCGCCGAGCCGGGACAGGGAACAATGAGCAGTTCTTC	CASRRAGTGNNEQFF
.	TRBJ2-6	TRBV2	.	TGTGCCAGCAGTGTCCGGGAACTGACTTTC	CASSVRELTF
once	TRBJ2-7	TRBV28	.	TGTGCCAGCAACCCTGGGTGGAACGAGCAGTACTTC	CASNPGWNEQYF
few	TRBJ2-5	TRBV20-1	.	TGCAGTGCTAGGGCGGACACTGTCCAGGAGACCCAGTACTTC	CSARADTVQETQYF
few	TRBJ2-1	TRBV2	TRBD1	TGTGCCAGCAGTGGGACAGGCTCTCGAAAAAATGAGCAGTTCTTC	CASSGTGSRKNEQFF
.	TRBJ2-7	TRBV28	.	TGTGCCAGCAGTTTATGGCCCTACGAGCAGTACTTC	CASSLWPYEQYF
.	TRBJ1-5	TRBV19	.	TGTGCCAGTAGTACCCAGACAGATCAGCCCCAGCATTTT	CASSTQTDQPQHF
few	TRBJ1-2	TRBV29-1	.	TGCAGCGTTGGTCGGGGGGGCTATGGCTACACCTTC	CSVGRGGYGYTF
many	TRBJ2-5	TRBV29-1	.	TGCAGCGTTGAAATAGGGGGGACCCAGTACTTC	CSVEIGGTQYF
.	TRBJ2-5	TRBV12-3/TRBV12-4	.	TGTGCCAGCAGTTTACCCGTGGGGACCCAGTACTTC	CASSLPVGTQYF
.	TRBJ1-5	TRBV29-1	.	TGCAGCGTTGGACAGGTCAATCAGCCCCAGCATTTT	CSVGQVNQPQHF
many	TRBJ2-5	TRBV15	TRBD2	TGTGCCACCAGCAGGGGACTAGTCGAGGCCCAGTACTTC	CATSRGLVEAQYF
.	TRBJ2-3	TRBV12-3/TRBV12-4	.	TGTGCCATCCTCGGCGGGCGAATGAGCACAGATACGCAGTATTTT	CAILGGRMSTDTQYF
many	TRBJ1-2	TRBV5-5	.	TGTGCCAGCAGCTTGGCAGCGGCTAACTATGGCTACACCTTC	CASSLAAANYGYTF
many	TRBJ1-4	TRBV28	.	TGTGCCAGCAGTTTGCCGTTGGGCAATGAAAAACTGTTTTTT	CASSLPLGNEKLFF
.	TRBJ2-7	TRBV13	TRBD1	TGTGCCAGCAGCCAAACGGGACAGGGTCTGTACGAGCAGTACTTC	CASSQTGQGLYEQYF
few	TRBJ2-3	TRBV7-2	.	TGTGCCAGCAGCCATAGTCTTGGGACAGATACGCAGTATTTT	CASSHSLGTDTQYF
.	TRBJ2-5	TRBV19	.	TGTGCCAGTAGTATGGAACAAGGGTGGCAAGAGACCCAGTACTTC	CASSMEQGWQETQYF
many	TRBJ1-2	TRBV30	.	TGTGCCTGGAGTGTACTCCTGGATGGCTATGGCTACACCTTC	CAWSVLLDGYGYTF
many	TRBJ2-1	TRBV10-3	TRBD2	TGTGCCATCAGTGAGTCACTTAGCGGGAGGGGTGAGCAGTTCTTC	CAISESLSGRGEQFF